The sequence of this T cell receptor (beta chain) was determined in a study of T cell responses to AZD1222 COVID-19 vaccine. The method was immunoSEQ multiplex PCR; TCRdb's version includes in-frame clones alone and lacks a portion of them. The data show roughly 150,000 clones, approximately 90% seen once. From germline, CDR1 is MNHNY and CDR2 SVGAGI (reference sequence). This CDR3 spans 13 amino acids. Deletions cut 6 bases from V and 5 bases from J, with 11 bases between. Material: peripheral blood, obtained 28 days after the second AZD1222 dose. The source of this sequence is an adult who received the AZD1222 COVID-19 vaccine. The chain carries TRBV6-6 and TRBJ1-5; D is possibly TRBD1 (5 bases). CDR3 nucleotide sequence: TGTGCCAGCAGCTCCCAGGGCGATCAGCCCCAGCATTTT. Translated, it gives CASSSQGDQPQHF.